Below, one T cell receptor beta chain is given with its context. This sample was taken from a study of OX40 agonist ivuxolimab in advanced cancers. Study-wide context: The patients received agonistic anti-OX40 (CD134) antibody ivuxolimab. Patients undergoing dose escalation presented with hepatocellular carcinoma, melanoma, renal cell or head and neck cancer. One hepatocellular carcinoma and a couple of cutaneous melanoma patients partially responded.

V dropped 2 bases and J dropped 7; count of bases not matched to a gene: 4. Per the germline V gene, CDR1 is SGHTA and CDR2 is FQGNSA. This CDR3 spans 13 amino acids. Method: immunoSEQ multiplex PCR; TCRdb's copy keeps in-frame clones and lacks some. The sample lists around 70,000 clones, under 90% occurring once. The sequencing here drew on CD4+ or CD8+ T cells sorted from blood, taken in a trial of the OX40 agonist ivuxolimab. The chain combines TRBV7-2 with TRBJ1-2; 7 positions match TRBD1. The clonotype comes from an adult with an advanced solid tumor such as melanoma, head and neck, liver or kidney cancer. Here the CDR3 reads CASSLTPGGGYTF. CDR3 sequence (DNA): TGTGCCAGCAGCTTAACCCCAGGGGGTGGCTACACCTTC.